The 10 T cell receptor beta chains listed next were all sequenced from one sample in a study of Ad26.COV2.S vaccination and SARS-CoV-2 variants. Produced via immunoSEQ multiplex PCR; TCRdb's table is partial and in-frame only. The sample consists of around 450,000 clones, roughly nine tenths of them appearing once. Treatment described: 15 to 20 received Ad26.COV2.S at low or high dose, single or two shots; 5 received placebo; per-sample allocation not given. It was on day 63 after the first vaccine or placebo injection that samples were taken. The specimen was peripheral blood, collected in a trial of Ad26.COV2.S vaccine versus placebo. These receptors all come from a person between 18 and 65 years old who received the Ad26.COV2.S COVID-19 vaccine or a placebo.

In this sample, this clone turned up once. The gene calls are TRBV11-2 and TRBJ1-2; D is unclear. Trimming cost V 5 bases and J 1 base, with 8 bases left between them. The CDR3 consists of 13 residues. Germline CDR1 reads SGHAT; CDR2 reads FQNNGV. Here the CDR3 DNA reads TGTGCCAGCAGCCGCGACGGTAACTATGGCTACACCTTC. Amino acid sequence: CASSRDGNYGYTF.

The chain is built from TRBV4-1 and TRBJ2-3; D possibly uses TRBD1 or TRBD2 (5 bases each). Germline V gene sequence: CDR1 MGHRA, CDR2 YSYEKL. Trimming removed 0 bases at V and 2 bases at J, with 9 bases between. This CDR3 has 15 residues. The CDR3 spells CASSQDPGPTDTQYF. CDR3 bases: TGCGCCAGCAGCCAAGATCCGGGGCCCACAGATACGCAGTATTTT.

This clone was seen many times. This chain joins TRBV7-3 and TRBJ1-4, with D possibly being TRBD1 (5 bases). The germline V gene encodes CDR1 SGHTA and CDR2 FQGTGA. The CDR3 spans 19 residues. V shed 5 bases and J shed 6 bases, with 28 bases lying between them. CDR3 DNA: TGTGCCAGCAGCCCCCTCCATTCGGGGGTCGACTTGACGTATGAAAAACTGTTTTTT. Protein: CASSPLHSGVDLTYEKLFF.

DNA for the CDR3: TGTGCCACCAGTGTTAGGATATCAGATACGCAGTATTTT. Translation: CATSVRISDTQYF. The V gene is TRBV24-1, the J gene TRBJ2-3, with D uncertain. This CDR3 is built from 13 residues. V shed 5 bases and J shed 4 bases, with 9 bases lying between them. In germline, CDR1 is KGHDR, CDR2 SFDVKD.

This clone was picked up a small number of times. The rearrangement joins TRBV6-5 to TRBJ1-6, with a tentative D call TRBD1 (6 bases). The V gene lost 4 bases and the J gene lost 7 bases, with 11 bases spanning the gap. Germline V gene lookup returns CDR1 MNHEY and CDR2 SVGAGI. The CDR3 is made up of 14 amino acids. The CDR3 is CASSSPGVNSPLHF. The CDR3 nucleotides are TGTGCCAGCAGTTCCCCAGGGGTAAATTCACCCCTCCACTTT.

V usage is TRBV6-2 or TRBV6-3 and J usage is TRBJ1-5; no definite D call. Germline V gene lookup returns CDR1 MNHEY and CDR2 SVGEGT. This CDR3 has 14 amino acids. V was clipped by 6 bases and J by 6 bases, with 15 bases between them. The CDR3 loop reads CASSQSTSGQPQHF. The DNA for the CDR3 is TGTGCCAGCAGCCAAAGTACGTCGGGTCAGCCCCAGCATTTT.

V is TRBV12-3 or TRBV12-4 and J is TRBJ1-2; a weak D match, TRBD1 (5 bases). The CDR3 consists of 13 residues. V was trimmed by 3 bases and J by 9 bases, leaving 14 bases between them. This chain's CDR3 is CASSLIRWGSYTF. The CDR3 DNA sequence: TGTGCCAGCAGTTTGATCCGGTGGGGCAGCTACACCTTC.

CDR3 in DNA: TGCGCCAGCAGCCAAGATCAGAGCATCGCAGATACGCAGTATTTT. Its protein product is CASSQDQSIADTQYF. The chain is built from TRBV4-1 and TRBJ2-3; no clear D gene. The length of the CDR3 is 15 residues. The V gene lost 0 bases and the J gene lost 4 bases, with 11 bases spanning the gap. Germline CDR1 MGHRA, CDR2 YSYEKL.

Here the CDR3 reads CASSFRGGADTQYF. CDR3 DNA: TGTGCCAGCAGCTTCCGAGGTGGCGCAGATACGCAGTATTTT. This chain connects TRBV3-1 (or the pseudogene TRBV3-2) to TRBJ2-3, with unresolved D. The V gene's germline CDR1 is LGHDT and CDR2 YNNKEL (reference sequence). The CDR3 loop spans 14 amino acids. V dropped 5 bases and J dropped 4 bases, with 13 bases sitting between them.

V usage is TRBV6-5 and J usage is TRBJ1-2, with D unresolved. Germline CDR1 reads MNHEY; CDR2 reads SVGAGI. The length of the CDR3 is 14 residues. Trimming took 2 bases from V and 3 from J, leaving 10 bases between them. The chain's CDR3 is CASSYIRGYYGYTF. CDR3 DNA sequence: TGTGCCAGCAGTTACATTCGGGGATACTATGGCTACACCTTC.